This TCR beta chain was recovered during a study of metastatic and nonmetastatic thyroid tumors. Study-wide background: Malignant and benign thyroid patients had repertoires compared in peripheral blood and tumor or nodule tissue.

In its sample, this clone was seen a few times. Its target is unknown. Within the sample, other DNA sequences also encode this same CDR3. The germline gives CDR1 LNHDA, CDR2 SQIVND (reference sequence). The CDR3 loop spans 14 amino acids. V lost 3 bases and J lost 4, with 12 bases in between. Patients underwent thyroid surgery, and none had received any treatment before it. Per the study methods: A papillary thyroid cancer distant-metastasis classifier was built from CDR3 differences across clinicopathological groups. From the PCR reads, TCRdb re-called clones with MiXCR. TCRdb assigned the V and J calls; the authors' analysis was not used. The data hold some 7,000 clones, with about a third observed a single time. General study points: In blood and tumor, TCR beta diversity was reportedly significantly higher in malignant thyroid tumors than in benign nodules.

V gene TRBV19 combines with J gene TRBJ1-1; D gene unclear. The specimen sequenced was adjacent normal tissue. This TCR was recovered from a female donor with papillary thyroid cancer or a benign thyroid nodule (not recorded which). Some clones in this sample may be carry-over from other donors' samples. The CDR3 coding sequence is TGTGCCAGTAGTATTACATGGGGTCGCACTGAAGCTTTCTTT. This translates into CASSITWGRTEAFF.